The T cell receptor beta chain described here comes from a study of blood T cell repertoires in COVID-19. Background on the study: PBMCs, B-cell-depleted T cells, or T cells provided the cDNA or gDNA that made up the material.

The CDR3 has 16 residues. CDR1 is SNHLY and CDR2 is FYNNEI in the germline V gene. The trim removed 3 bases at V and 3 bases at J, leaving 11 bases unmatched. The assay was immunoSEQ multiplex PCR, and TCRdb's table has in-frame clones only and misses some. The sample lists about 190,000 clones; 70% to 85% were seen once. Sequencing used peripheral blood. This TCR came from a woman between 50 and 59 years old with acute or convalescent COVID-19. The chain links TRBV2 to TRBJ2-7; 7 bases match TRBD1. CDR3 in DNA: TGTGCCAGCAGTGATAAGACAGGGATAGTTTTCTACGAGCAGTACTTC. It is translated as CASSDKTGIVFYEQYF.